The 22 T cell receptor beta chains below come from one sample, sequenced in a study of T cell responses to AZD1222 COVID-19 vaccine. Only in-frame clones appear in the TCRdb table, and some are missing; sequencing was by immunoSEQ multiplex PCR. The sample includes about 93,000 clones, approximately 89% of them seen just once. The sample was peripheral blood, taken on day 0 of AZD1222 vaccination. These receptors all come from an adult in good health.

V is TRBV11-1 and J is TRBJ1-1; D is undetermined. Germline V gene data show CDR1 as SGHAT and CDR2 as FQDESV (reference sequence). CDR3 length: 13 amino acids. The V and J ends lost 5 bases and 11 bases respectively, with 18 bases between them. The CDR3 coding sequence is TGTGCCAGCAGCCTAAGGACGGATACGGTCGCTTTCTTT. It yields the protein CASSLRTDTVAFF.

The V and J genes are TRBV3-1 (or the pseudogene TRBV3-2) and TRBJ2-1; D gene unclear. The CDR3 is made up of 15 amino acids. V shed 2 bases and J shed 3 bases, with 11 bases lying between them. The germline V gene encodes CDR1 LGHDT and CDR2 YNNKEL (reference sequence). CDR3 protein: CASSQLRIFYNEQFF. CDR3 DNA: TGTGCCAGCAGCCAACTCAGGATTTTCTACAATGAGCAGTTCTTC.

The chain is built from TRBV7-8 and TRBJ2-7; D is undetermined. The CDR3 contains 14 residues. The germline V gene has CDR1 SGHVS and CDR2 FQNEAQ. V lost 2 bases and J lost 0, with 8 bases in between. As DNA, the CDR3 is TGTGCCAGCAGCTTAAGTGTGCCCTCCTACGAGCAGTACTTC. Translated, it gives CASSLSVPSYEQYF. The full variable domain, rest sourced from reference TRBV7-8 and TRBJ2-7, is GAGVSQSPRYKVAKRGQDVALRCDPISGHVSLFWYQQALGQGPEFLTYFQNEAQLDKSGLPSDRFFAERPEGSVSTLKIQRTQQEDSAVYLCASSLSVPSYEQYFGPGTRLTVT.

The genes are TRBV11-2 and TRBJ2-5; 9 bases fit TRBD2. CDR3 length equals 17 residues. V gave up 1 base and J gave up 5 bases; unmatched junction bases: 11. CDR1 is SGHAT, CDR2 FQNNGV, per germline. This CDR3 reads CASSLGGAGGPGETQYF. In DNA form, the CDR3 reads TGTGCCAGCAGCTTAGGGGGCGCGGGAGGGCCTGGGGAGACCCAGTACTTC.

This chain joins TRBV10-3 and TRBJ2-1; D remains unclear. V lost 0 bases to trimming and J lost 9 bases, with 12 bases between them. Per the germline V gene, CDR1 is ENHRY and CDR2 is SYGVKD. CDR3 size: 14 residues. In DNA form, the CDR3 reads TGTGCCATCAGTGAGTCCGTATTGGTAGGTGAGCAGTTCTTC. Translation gives CAISESVLVGEQFF.

The chain carries TRBV5-3 and TRBJ2-1; 9 bases align to TRBD2. TRBV5-3 is classed as an ORF, of uncertain function. V lost 1 base to trimming and J lost 5 bases; unmatched junction nucleotides: 4. The CDR3 spans 15 residues. As DNA, the CDR3 is TGTGCCAGAAGCTTGTTAGCGGGAGTCCACAATGAGCAGTTCTTC. It codes for CARSLLAGVHNEQFF.

This clone occurred a few times. CDR3 in amino acids: CASSPRKDHRGTEAFF. DNA of the CDR3: TGTGCCAGCTCACCACGGAAGGATCACCGGGGCACTGAAGCTTTCTTT. The rearrangement joins TRBV18 to TRBJ1-1, with unresolved D. V lost 1 base and J 4 bases, leaving 16 bases between the germline ends. This CDR3 comprises 16 residues. Germline loops: CDR1 KGHSH, CDR2 LQKENI.

The rearrangement links TRBV5-4 to TRBJ1-5, with no clear D. V lost 8 bases and J 14 bases, leaving 23 bases between the germline ends. The germline V gene encodes CDR1 SGHNT and CDR2 YYREEE (reference sequence). This CDR3 region has 13 residues. The CDR3 sequence is CASSAWGSERKHF. DNA for the CDR3: TGTGCCAGTTCAGCCTGGGGAAGTGAGCGGAAGCATTTT. Full variable domain (remainder filled in from reference TRBV5-4 and TRBJ1-5): ETGVTQSPTHLIKTRGQQVTLRCSSQSGHNTVSWYQQALGQGPQFIFQYYREEENGRGNFPPRFSGLQFPNYSSELNVNALELDDSALYLCASSAWGSERKHFGDGTRLSIL.

This chain connects TRBV2 to TRBJ1-5; TRBD1 is a possible D gene (5 bases). Looked up from germline, CDR1 is SNHLY and CDR2 is FYNNEI. CDR3 length: 15 residues. The V end lost 2 bases, the J end lost 2 bases, and 10 bases lay between the germline ends. The CDR3 protein is CASSETGVGNQPQHF. CDR3 nucleotide sequence: TGTGCCAGCAGTGAAACAGGAGTGGGCAATCAGCCCCAGCATTTT.

The chain couples TRBV5-4 to TRBJ1-2, with D perhaps matching TRBD1 (6 bases). The V end lost 4 bases, the J end lost 4 bases, and 17 bases lay between the germline ends. The CDR3 runs 15 residues. Germline-derived CDR1 and CDR2 are SGHNT and YYREEE (reference sequence). The DNA of the CDR3 is TGTGCCAGCAGCCAGGTTGGGGGGGGCATCTATGGCTACACCTTC. Its protein is CASSQVGGGIYGYTF. Using reference TRBV5-4 and TRBJ1-2 for the parts outside the CDR3, the full variable domain is ETGVTQSPTHLIKTRGQQVTLRCSSQSGHNTVSWYQQALGQGPQFIFQYYREEENGRGNFPPRFSGLQFPNYSSELNVNALELDDSALYLCASSQVGGGIYGYTFGSGTRLTVV.

The V and J genes are TRBV9 and TRBJ1-6; D is unclear. The germline V and J ends were trimmed by 3 bases and 14 bases, with 15 bases remaining between them. Germline CDR1 reads SGDLS; CDR2 reads YYNGEE. CDR3 length: 13 amino acids. For the CDR3, the DNA is TGTGCCAGCAGCGCCGGTTTACCTGAGGCCCTCCACTTT. It codes for CASSAGLPEALHF.

The chain has TRBV19 and TRBJ1-5, with 9 bases aligning to TRBD1. Germline CDR1 reads LNHDA; CDR2 reads SQIVND (reference sequence). V gave up 9 bases and J gave up 7 bases; unmatched junction bases: 4. The CDR3 runs to 12 residues. Here the CDR3 reads CASGQGKQPQHF. The CDR3 DNA is TGTGCCAGCGGACAGGGGAAGCAGCCCCAGCATTTT. Full variable domain (remainder filled in from reference TRBV19 and TRBJ1-5): DGGITQSPKYLFRKEGQNVTLSCEQNLNHDAMYWYRQDPGQGLRLIYYSQIVNDFQKGDIAEGYSVSREKKESFPLTVTSAQKNPTAFYLCASGQGKQPQHFGDGTRLSIL.

The V gene is TRBV28, the J gene TRBJ2-7; 7 bases are shared with TRBD2. The V segment lost 3 bases and the J segment 0 bases; nucleotides outside the gene matches: 8. Germline assignment: CDR1 MDHEN and CDR2 SYDVKM. The CDR3 is 16 amino acids. The CDR3 region has the DNA TGTGCCAGCAGTTTGTCTAGCGGAGGTAACTCCTACGAGCAGTACTTC. This gives the protein CASSLSSGGNSYEQYF.

The chain employs TRBV5-1 and TRBJ1-3; TRBD1 is a possible D gene (5 bases). The V gene lost 4 bases and the J gene lost 4 bases, with 12 bases spanning the gap. Germline assignment: CDR1 SGHRS and CDR2 YFSETQ. The CDR3 extends over 14 amino acids. DNA of the CDR3: TGCGCCAGCAGCCCGGGGACGGTGGGAAACACCATATATTTT. Protein sequence: CASSPGTVGNTIYF.

The chain combines TRBV28 with TRBJ1-2; unclear D gene. Germline CDR1 MDHEN, CDR2 SYDVKM. The CDR3 length is 12 residues. Trimming shortened V by 6 bases and J by 3 bases, and 8 bases separated the two germline ends. The CDR3 DNA follows: TGTGCCAGCAGCGAGGGCCACTATGGCTACACCTTC. Its translation is CASSEGHYGYTF.

CDR3 amino acids: CASEDRSSGNTIYF. The DNA of the CDR3 is TGTGCCAGTGAGGACAGGAGCTCTGGAAACACCATATATTTT. This chain joins TRBV28 and TRBJ1-3, with 7 bases aligning to TRBD1. The CDR3 is made up of 14 amino acids. Germline V gene sequence: CDR1 MDHEN, CDR2 SYDVKM. Losses at the gene ends were 9 bases for V and 0 bases for J; bases not matched to a gene: 5.

The chain couples TRBV7-8 to TRBJ2-2, with no clear D. With 7 bases removed from V and 3 bases from J, the gap between germline ends came to 15 bases. The CDR3 extends over 15 amino acids. Looked up from germline, CDR1 is SGHVS and CDR2 is FQNEAQ. CDR3 amino acids: CASTFSPVDTGELFF. The CDR3 DNA follows: TGTGCCAGCACCTTTTCGCCCGTAGACACCGGGGAGCTGTTTTTT.

In DNA, the CDR3 is TGTGCCAGTAGTAGTGGGGTTGGGCGGCACCTAACCTACGAGCAGTACTTC. The encoded protein is CASSSGVGRHLTYEQYF. The J gene is TRBJ2-7, the V gene TRBV19; D is ambiguous. Germline lookup yields CDR1 LNHDA and CDR2 SQIVND (reference sequence). The CDR3 loop spans 17 amino acids. V lost 4 bases and J lost 2, with 21 bases in between.

In its sample, this clone was seen once. The chain carries TRBV11-3 and TRBJ2-2, with 9 bases lining up with TRBD2. The CDR3 is 15 amino acids. V was clipped by 4 bases and J by 2 bases; unmatched bases: 2. Germline V CDR1 and CDR2: SGHNT, YENEEA. The CDR3 sequence: CASSSLAGNTGELFF. The CDR3, as DNA: TGTGCCAGCAGCTCTCTAGCGGGAAACACCGGGGAGCTGTTTTTT.

V is TRBV18 and J is TRBJ2-1, with D unclear. CDR1 is KGHSH and CDR2 is LQKENI in the germline V gene. The CDR3 runs to 15 residues. Trimming removed 3 bases at V and 0 bases at J, with 9 bases between. The CDR3 protein is CASSPAWSSYNEQFF. The CDR3 nucleotides are TGTGCCAGCTCACCCGCCTGGAGCTCCTACAATGAGCAGTTCTTC. The entire variable domain, with the rest obtained from reference TRBV18 and TRBJ2-1, is as follows: NAGVMQNPRHLVRRRGQEARLRCSPMKGHSHVYWYRQLPEEGLKFMVYLQKENIIDESGMPKERFSAEFPKEGPSILRIQQVVRGDSAAYFCASSPAWSSYNEQFFGPGTRLTVL.

CDR3 region: CASRRGGTSGTYEQYF. DNA for the CDR3: TGTGCCAGCAGGCGGGGGGGGACTAGCGGAACCTACGAGCAGTACTTC. This chain connects TRBV6-6 to TRBJ2-7, with 11 bases identical to TRBD2. Germline trimming cut 6 bases from V and 2 bases from J; bases unmatched to any gene: 9. CDR1 and CDR2 (germline): MNHNY, SVGAGI (reference sequence). The CDR3 sequence is 16 residues long.

The CDR3 is CASGPGQGRSFF. Written as DNA, the CDR3 is TGTGCTAGTGGGCCTGGACAGGGTAGATCTTTCTTT. This chain connects TRBV12-5 to TRBJ1-1, with 8 bases identical to TRBD1. This CDR3 contains 12 residues. CDR1 and CDR2 from the germline V gene are LGHNT and FRNRAP. The ends lost 6 bases at V and 12 bases at J; junction bases unmatched: 9.